Following are 30 T cell receptor beta chains from one sample sequenced in a study of T cell responses to AZD1222 COVID-19 vaccine. The method was immunoSEQ multiplex PCR; TCRdb's version includes in-frame clones alone and lacks a portion of them. The table includes about 92,000 clones, roughly nine tenths detected once. The input for sequencing was peripheral blood, taken on day 0 of AZD1222 vaccination. These receptors all come from an adult in good health.

The V call is TRBV9, the J call TRBJ1-6; possible D gene TRBD1, 6 bases. Per germline, CDR1 SGDLS and CDR2 YYNGEE. V was shortened by 0 bases and J by 4 bases, with 14 bases between the two germline ends. CDR3 length equals 17 residues. The CDR3 sequence: CASSVVTGRRYNSPLHF. DNA for the CDR3: TGTGCCAGCAGCGTAGTAACAGGGAGGAGGTATAATTCACCCCTCCACTTT.

J is TRBJ1-4 and V is TRBV6-5, with 10 bases that match TRBD1. This CDR3 region has 15 residues. The V and J ends lost 6 bases and 5 bases, in that order; junction bases with no gene match: 6. Per the germline V gene, CDR1 is MNHEY and CDR2 is SVGAGI. The CDR3 sequence: CASSAPGQGNEKLFF. The CDR3 coding sequence is TGTGCCAGCAGCGCGCCGGGACAGGGGAATGAAAAACTGTTTTTT.

V is TRBV11-2 and J is TRBJ1-6; perhaps TRBD1 as D (5 bases). CDR1 is SGHAT and CDR2 is FQNNGV in the germline V gene. CDR3 length: 14 amino acids. Between the trimmed V and J ends, which lost 3 bases and 10 bases, there was a span of 13 bases. The CDR3 nucleotides read TGTGCCAGCAGCTTCCGGGCAGGGAGGTCACCCCTCCACTTT. Its protein product is CASSFRAGRSPLHF.

The V call is TRBV7-2, the J call TRBJ2-1, with D possibly matching TRBD2 (6 bases). V gave up 1 base and J gave up 6 bases, with 13 bases separating them. This CDR3 is 15 amino acids long. Germline CDR1 SGHTA, CDR2 FQGNSA. The CDR3 loop reads CASSLGAGRGNEQFF. The DNA for the CDR3 is TGTGCCAGCAGCTTAGGGGCCGGGCGGGGCAATGAGCAGTTCTTC.

The chain has TRBV6-5 and TRBJ1-1; the D is unclear. In germline, CDR1 is MNHEY, CDR2 SVGAGI. The V and J ends lost 0 bases and 0 bases respectively, with 8 bases between them. The CDR3 runs 15 residues. CDR3 DNA: TGTGCCAGCAGTTACTCGACCACACTGAACACTGAAGCTTTCTTT. Encoded protein: CASSYSTTLNTEAFF.

The chain joins TRBV18 to TRBJ1-2; 8 positions match TRBD1. After removal of 6 bases from V and 0 bases from J, the junction contained 6 bases not matched to a gene. The length of the CDR3 is 15 residues. CDR1 is KGHSH, CDR2 LQKENI, per germline. CDR3 sequence: CASSLGQGANYGYTF. Here the CDR3 DNA reads TGTGCCAGCTCCCTAGGACAGGGAGCTAACTATGGCTACACCTTC.

V and J are TRBV3-1 (or the pseudogene TRBV3-2) and TRBJ1-6; 10 bases fit TRBD1. Germline CDR1 LGHDT, CDR2 YNNKEL (reference sequence). With V trimmed by 4 bases and J by 3 bases, 6 bases remained unmatched. The CDR3 is 17 amino acids. This CDR3 reads CASSPRTGGDYNSPLHF. DNA for the CDR3: TGTGCCAGCAGCCCTAGGACAGGGGGGGACTATAATTCACCCCTCCACTTT.

This clone showed up just once. The chain uses TRBV7-2 and TRBJ1-5; 10 bases align to TRBD1. The CDR3 runs 16 residues. Germline CDR1 is SGHTA and CDR2 is FQGNSA. The V and J ends lost 4 bases and 4 bases, in that order; junction bases with no gene match: 7. In DNA form, the CDR3 reads TGTGCCAGCAGCTCCGGACAGGGGGTGATGAATCAGCCCCAGCATTTT. This gives the protein CASSSGQGVMNQPQHF. Together with reference TRBV7-2 and TRBJ1-5, the CDR3 gives the full variable domain: GAGVSQSPSNKVTEKGKDVELRCDPISGHTALYWYRQSLGQGLEFLIYFQGNSAPDKSGLPSDRFSAERTGGSVSTLTIQRTQQEDSAVYLCASSSGQGVMNQPQHFGDGTRLSIL.

This chain joins TRBV7-8 and TRBJ1-4; unclear D gene. Germline V gene lookup returns CDR1 SGHVS and CDR2 FQNEAQ. The V end was cut by 1 base, the J end by 4 bases, with 7 bases between. This CDR3 has 14 residues. CDR3 protein: CASSLGGNNEKLFF. CDR3 coding DNA: TGTGCCAGCAGCTTAGGGGGAAATAATGAAAAACTGTTTTTT.

This chain's CDR3 is CASSSGDRGGYEQFF. CDR3 nucleotide sequence: TGCGCCAGCAGCTCCGGGGACAGGGGTGGGTATGAGCAGTTCTTC. This chain links TRBV5-1 with TRBJ2-1; 10 nucleotides line up with TRBD1. The CDR3 sequence is 15 residues long. Per the germline V gene, CDR1 is SGHRS and CDR2 is YFSETQ. After removal of 3 bases from V and 8 bases from J, the junction contained 8 bases not matched to a gene.

The J gene is TRBJ2-7, the V gene TRBV7-6; D remains unclear. Germline CDR1 and CDR2: SGHVS and FNYEAQ. The CDR3 is 15 amino acids. The V end was cut by 2 bases, the J end by 0 bases, with 11 bases between. The CDR3 sequence is CASSLQDGSSYEQYF. CDR3 nucleotide sequence: TGTGCCAGCAGCTTACAGGACGGAAGCTCCTACGAGCAGTACTTC.

The chain carries TRBV7-9 and TRBJ1-5; 7 bases fit TRBD1. Germline CDR1 and CDR2: SEHNR and FQNEAQ (reference sequence). This CDR3 spans 18 amino acids. J gave up 0 bases and V 4 bases, and 12 bases lay outside the gene matches. The CDR3 DNA reads TGTGCCAGCAGCTCAACACTCCCTCAGGGGGATAGCAATCAGCCCCAGCATTTT. This translates into CASSSTLPQGDSNQPQHF.

This chain uses TRBV29-1 with TRBJ2-7, with TRBD2 as a possible D gene (6 bases). V was trimmed by 5 bases and J by 6 bases, leaving 14 bases between them. Per germline, CDR1 SQVTM and CDR2 ANQGSEA. This CDR3 region has 12 residues. CDR3 in amino acids: CSVNVGGSEQYF. The DNA for the CDR3 is TGCAGCGTTAATGTGGGGGGAAGCGAGCAGTACTTC.

The chain is built from TRBV14 and TRBJ1-2; 7 bases line up with TRBD1. After removal of 0 bases from V and 5 bases from J, the junction contained 3 bases not matched to a gene. CDR3 length: 14 amino acids. The germline V gene has CDR1 SGHDN and CDR2 FVKESK. CDR3: CASSQDLGQYGYTF. As DNA, the CDR3 is TGTGCCAGCAGCCAAGATTTGGGACAGTATGGCTACACCTTC.

V is TRBV4-1 and J is TRBJ1-5; D might be TRBD1 (6 bases). Germline V gene data show CDR1 as MGHRA and CDR2 as YSYEKL. The CDR3 consists of 18 residues. V was clipped by 4 bases and J by 2 bases, with 21 bases between them. The CDR3 loop reads CASSPYTGGGGGNQPQHF. DNA for the CDR3: TGCGCCAGCAGCCCGTATACCGGGGGCGGAGGCGGCAATCAGCCCCAGCATTTT.

This clone was seen only once. V gene TRBV7-6 combines with J gene TRBJ1-2; 8 bases agree with TRBD1. Trimming removed 6 bases from V and 8 bases from J; junction bases left unmatched: 8. This CDR3 has 13 residues. The germline CDR1 and CDR2 sequences are SGHVS and FNYEAQ. CDR3 protein: CASSFRGPDGYTF. Here the CDR3 DNA reads TGTGCCAGCAGTTTCAGGGGGCCTGACGGCTACACCTTC.

V gene TRBV7-3 combines with J gene TRBJ2-3, with 8 bases aligning to TRBD1. The ends lost 5 bases at V and 6 bases at J; junction bases unmatched: 22. CDR1 and CDR2 from the germline V gene are SGHTA and FQGTGA. The length of the CDR3 is 19 residues. CDR3 amino acids: CASSPARRTGSLNVDTQYF. The CDR3 coding sequence is TGTGCCAGCAGCCCGGCAAGGAGGACAGGGTCTCTAAACGTGGATACGCAGTATTTT. Filled out from reference TRBV7-3 and TRBJ2-3, the complete variable domain reads GAGVSQTPSNKVTEKGKYVELRCDPISGHTALYWYRQSLGQGPEFLIYFQGTGAADDSGLPNDRFFAVRPEGSVSTLKIQRTERGDSAVYLCASSPARRTGSLNVDTQYFGPGTRLTVL.

The rearrangement uses TRBV27 and TRBJ1-4; D is ambiguous. The V and J ends lost 5 bases and 0 bases respectively, with 13 bases between them. This CDR3 region has 16 residues. Germline V CDR1 and CDR2: MNHEY, SMNVEV (reference sequence). The CDR3 nucleotides are TGTGCCAGCAGTCTCCTCTGGGGAGCAACTAATGAAAAACTGTTTTTT. Amino acids: CASSLLWGATNEKLFF.

The chain uses TRBV6-4 and TRBJ2-3, with D unclear. The CDR3 covers 15 residues. The germline V and J ends were trimmed by 0 bases and 0 bases, with 7 bases remaining between them. Per germline, CDR1 MRHNA and CDR2 SNTAGT. DNA of the CDR3: TGTGCCAGCAGTGACTCGGCCGACAGCACAGATACGCAGTATTTT. This encodes CASSDSADSTDTQYF.

This chain connects TRBV18 to TRBJ1-1, with 10 bases that match TRBD1. There are 17 residues in the CDR3. Germline-derived CDR1 and CDR2 are KGHSH and LQKENI. Germline trimming cut 2 bases from V and 5 bases from J; bases unmatched to any gene: 11. The CDR3 protein is CASSPRPATGGTTEAFF. Here the CDR3 DNA reads TGTGCCAGCTCACCAAGGCCCGCGACAGGGGGCACGACTGAAGCTTTCTTT. Combining the CDR3 with reference TRBV18 and TRBJ1-1 gives the whole variable domain NAGVMQNPRHLVRRRGQEARLRCSPMKGHSHVYWYRQLPEEGLKFMVYLQKENIIDESGMPKERFSAEFPKEGPSILRIQQVVRGDSAAYFCASSPRPATGGTTEAFFGQGTRLTVV.

J is TRBJ2-2 and V is TRBV19; D call uncertain. Germline V CDR1 and CDR2: LNHDA, SQIVND (reference sequence). Between the trimmed V and J ends, which lost 5 bases and 1 base, there was a span of 5 bases. The CDR3 sequence is 13 residues long. In nucleotides, the CDR3 is TGTGCCAGTAGTCTCGGGAACACCGGGGAGCTGTTTTTT. Residues: CASSLGNTGELFF.

The genes are TRBV7-9 and TRBJ1-5; 8 bases line up with TRBD1. The ends lost 6 bases at V and 3 bases at J; junction bases unmatched: 7. Germline V gene sequence: CDR1 SEHNR, CDR2 FQNEAQ (reference sequence). The CDR3 has 15 residues. The CDR3 bases are TGTGCCAGCAGTCAGGACAGGGCGCACAATCAGCCCCAGCATTTT. Its protein product is CASSQDRAHNQPQHF.

The genes are TRBV4-1 and TRBJ1-5; TRBD1 matches 11 bases. The trim removed 1 base at V and 11 bases at J, leaving 13 bases unmatched. The V gene's germline CDR1 is MGHRA and CDR2 YSYEKL. This CDR3 has 17 residues. The CDR3 bases are TGCGCCAGCAGCCAAGTTCCCCCGGACAGGGGGCTAGGGGCCCAGCATTTT. It codes for CASSQVPPDRGLGAQHF.

V and J are TRBV28 and TRBJ2-3; 9 bases agree with TRBD1. Germline V lookup: CDR1 MDHEN, CDR2 SYDVKM. This CDR3 region has 12 residues. V shed 7 bases, J shed 15 bases, and the junction held 11 bases outside the gene matches. CDR3 sequence: CASTRWDRARYF. The DNA for the CDR3 is TGTGCCAGCACCCGGTGGGACAGGGCACGTTATTTT.

The rearrangement uses TRBV5-6 and TRBJ1-5, with D possibly matching TRBD1 (6 bases). Germline CDR1 is SGHDT and CDR2 is YYEEEE. Between the trimmed V and J ends, which lost 2 bases and 5 bases, there was a span of 11 bases. The CDR3 extends over 14 amino acids. The CDR3 nucleotides are TGTGCCAGCAGCTTTCTTGGGGGCGATCAGCCCCAGCATTTT. Encoded protein: CASSFLGGDQPQHF.

The V call is TRBV5-5, the J call TRBJ1-6; TRBD1 matches 8 bases. J gave up 7 bases and V 4 bases, and 4 bases lay outside the gene matches. This CDR3 is 14 amino acids long. Germline CDR1 is SGHKS and CDR2 is YYEKEE (reference sequence). The CDR3 nucleotides are TGTGCCAGCAGCAGGGGACAGGAGAATTCACCCCTCCACTTT. It encodes CASSRGQENSPLHF.

The chain employs TRBV11-3 and TRBJ1-1; D is unclear. The germline V gene encodes CDR1 SGHNT and CDR2 YENEEA. CDR3 length: 13 residues. The germline V and J ends were trimmed by 4 bases and 1 base, with 7 bases remaining between them. The CDR3 DNA sequence: TGTGCCAGCAGCTCAAGGTGGAACACTGAAGCTTTCTTT. Amino acid sequence: CASSSRWNTEAFF.

The V call is TRBV3-1 (or the pseudogene TRBV3-2), the J call TRBJ1-2; a weak D match, TRBD1 (5 bases). V shed 4 bases and J shed 4 bases, with 16 bases lying between them. The CDR3 consists of 15 residues. Germline V lookup: CDR1 LGHDT, CDR2 YNNKEL (reference sequence). CDR3 in DNA: TGTGCCAGCAGCCGTCCCCAGGGCGGAGTCTATGGCTACACCTTC. Translating it yields CASSRPQGGVYGYTF.

V is TRBV7-9 and J is TRBJ2-3, with D maybe TRBD1 (5 bases). V lost 5 bases to trimming and J lost 4 bases, with 13 bases between them. Germline V gives CDR1 SEHNR, CDR2 FQNEAQ (reference sequence). The CDR3 is made up of 14 amino acids. DNA of the CDR3: TGTGCCAGCAGCGCAGGGATCATTTCAGATACGCAGTATTTT. This gives the protein CASSAGIISDTQYF.

V gene TRBV9 combines with J gene TRBJ2-3, with a weak D call TRBD2 (6 bases). This CDR3 comprises 15 residues. Between the trimmed V and J ends, which lost 1 base and 4 bases, there was a span of 13 bases. Per germline, CDR1 SGDLS and CDR2 YYNGEE. CDR3 sequence (DNA): TGTGCCAGCAGCGTATGGAGGGGTCCCCCAGATACGCAGTATTTT. It translates to CASSVWRGPPDTQYF. Full variable domain (rest looked up from reference TRBV9 and TRBJ2-3): DSGVTQTPKHLITATGQRVTLRCSPRSGDLSVYWYQQSLDQGLQFLIQYYNGEERAKGNILERFSAQQFPDLHSELNLSSLELGDSALYFCASSVWRGPPDTQYFGPGTRLTVL.